This T cell receptor (beta chain) was sequenced in a study of PD-1 blockade in mismatch repair-deficient tumors. The V gene's germline CDR1 is PRHDT and CDR2 FYEKMQ (reference sequence). V lost 3 bases and J 2 bases, leaving 27 bases between the germline ends. This CDR3 region has 20 residues. Assay used: immunoSEQ multiplex PCR; TCRdb lists only in-frame clones, some missing. The profile shows more than 50,000 clones, around 88% of them singletons. The input for sequencing was peripheral blood, taken 52 weeks after starting pembrolizumab. The receptor was derived from an adult with mismatch repair-deficient cancer. The chain has TRBV13 and TRBJ2-3; a possible D gene is TRBD1 (6 bases). The CDR3 spells CASSFWGSWLEGGPTDTQYF. The CDR3 coding sequence is TGTGCCAGCAGCTTTTGGGGGAGTTGGTTGGAAGGGGGACCCACAGATACGCAGTATTTT.